The 10 T cell receptor beta chains below were found in one sample sequenced in a study of T cell responses to AZD1222 COVID-19 vaccine. Measured with immunoSEQ multiplex PCR; TCRdb has only the in-frame clones, and not every one. The sample yields about 150,000 clones, more than 85% seen once. This sample comprised peripheral blood, obtained 28 days after the second AZD1222 dose. The source is an adult who received the AZD1222 COVID-19 vaccine.

This chain links TRBV11-2 with TRBJ1-5, with a weak D call TRBD1 (6 bases). V was cut by 0 bases and J by 11 bases, with 17 bases left in between. The CDR3 is 15 amino acids. The V gene's germline CDR1 is SGHAT and CDR2 FQNNGV. The CDR3 DNA sequence: TGTGCCAGCAGCTTAGAGGCAGGGGCCCCCTCAGCCCAGCATTTT. Its protein product is CASSLEAGAPSAQHF.

The genes are TRBV9 and TRBJ1-1, with 7 bases matching TRBD1. The CDR3 runs 16 residues. J lost 4 bases, V lost 0 bases, and 9 bases had no gene match. CDR1 SGDLS and CDR2 YYNGEE come from the germline V gene. The CDR3 sequence is CASSVEGGGWGTEAFF. The DNA for the CDR3 is TGTGCCAGCAGCGTAGAGGGAGGGGGCTGGGGCACTGAAGCTTTCTTT.

V and J are TRBV24-1 and TRBJ1-5; no firm D call. This CDR3 is built from 14 residues. Germline V gene data show CDR1 as KGHDR and CDR2 as SFDVKD. The V end lost 4 bases, the J end lost 1 base, and 7 bases lay between the germline ends. As DNA, the CDR3 is TGTGCCACCAGTGAGGACGGAAGCAATCAGCCCCAGCATTTT. As protein: CATSEDGSNQPQHF.

This chain links TRBV6-5 with TRBJ1-2; 8 positions agree with TRBD1. Looked up from germline, CDR1 is MNHEY and CDR2 is SVGAGI. CDR3 length: 15 residues. The ends lost 0 bases at V and 7 bases at J; junction bases unmatched: 7. The CDR3 region has the DNA TGTGCCAGCAGTTACTCGATAACAGGGGGACTTGGCTACACCTTC. Encoded protein: CASSYSITGGLGYTF.

J is TRBJ1-1 and V is TRBV19, with D unclear. Germline V gene lookup returns CDR1 LNHDA and CDR2 SQIVND (reference sequence). This CDR3 comprises 13 residues. V lost 4 bases and J lost 10, with 16 bases in between. CDR3 in DNA: TGTGCCAGTAGTACTAGTACCAACTACCTAGCTTTCTTT. It is translated as CASSTSTNYLAFF.

The chain is built from TRBV6-4 and TRBJ2-7; D is unresolved. The germline CDR1 and CDR2 sequences are MRHNA and SNTAGT. This CDR3 is built from 10 residues. V lost 6 bases, J lost 3 bases, and 3 bases lay in between. CDR3 nucleotides: TGTGCCAGCAGCCTCTACGAGCAGTACTTC. As protein: CASSLYEQYF.

This sequence joins TRBV6-5 and TRBJ1-6; no clear D. Germline V gives CDR1 MNHEY, CDR2 SVGAGI. The V gene lost 2 bases and the J gene lost 9 bases, with 8 bases spanning the gap. The CDR3 is 13 residues long. The CDR3 DNA reads TGTGCCAGCAGTTACGGGAGGAGTTCACCCCTCCACTTT. It codes for CASSYGRSSPLHF.

This chain joins TRBV7-2 and TRBJ2-7; D gene ambiguous. The CDR3 length is 13 residues. V lost 2 bases to trimming and J lost 7 bases, with 12 bases between them. Germline-derived CDR1 and CDR2 are SGHTA and FQGNSA. DNA for the CDR3: TGTGCCAGCAGCTTACTAGGGCGCGGTGAGCAGTACTTC. It is translated as CASSLLGRGEQYF.

The V and J genes are TRBV7-2 and TRBJ2-5; D might be TRBD1 (6 bases). Germline V gene data show CDR1 as SGHTA and CDR2 as FQGNSA. The V and J ends lost 1 base and 4 bases respectively, with 13 bases between them. The CDR3 is made up of 15 amino acids. CDR3 protein: CASSLDTGPPETQYF. Written as DNA, the CDR3 is TGTGCCAGCAGCTTAGACACAGGGCCTCCAGAGACCCAGTACTTC.

In DNA form, the CDR3 reads TGTGCCAGCAGCCCCACTAGCTTCCAGACCCAGTACTTC. Translated, it gives CASSPTSFQTQYF. The gene calls are TRBV7-2 and TRBJ2-5, with D tentatively TRBD2 (6 bases). This CDR3 has 13 residues. The V gene's germline CDR1 is SGHTA and CDR2 FQGNSA. The germline V and J ends were trimmed by 5 bases and 6 bases, with 13 bases remaining between them.